This TCR beta chain came from a study of blood T cell repertoires in COVID-19. Study in general: In each case, the material was cDNA or gDNA derived from T cells, B-cell-depleted T cells, or PBMCs.

Here immunoSEQ multiplex PCR was the method, and the copy in TCRdb shows in-frame clones only, minus some. The table includes roughly 400,000 clones, approximately 92% detected once. The CDR3 runs 13 residues. The V end was cut by 5 bases, the J end by 8 bases, with 14 bases between. From germline, CDR1 is SGHRS and CDR2 YFSETQ. The age range of participants was about 18 to 90 years, with residence in about 25 US areas. Donors were grouped by their self-reported clinical history. Two consecutive negative NP/OP PCR tests, clearance, or resolved symptoms defined Cohort 3 recovery. The sequencing sample was made of PBMCs or T cells enriched from blood (not recorded which). The chain couples TRBV5-1 to TRBJ2-4; no clear D gene. This sequence originates from a young man who had recovered from COVID-19. The CDR3 loop reads CASSLAPPDIQYF. DNA for the CDR3: TGCGCCAGCAGTCTTGCTCCGCCAGACATTCAGTACTTC.